There are many counts of the clone carrying this T cell receptor (beta chain). Its antigen is as yet unknown. The sample originates from a study of quantifying T cell responses using KT2 cells. For the study at large: Reverse transcription used primers in the TCR alpha and beta constant regions. The T4 ligation step was estimated to exceed 8% efficiency under optimum conditions.

The study's findings and limits: The number of KT2 alpha and beta sequences was a linear function of input KT2 cells. At about one KT2 cell per 100,000 PBMC, KT2 sequences were still detected.

Known numbers of the T cell clone KT2 were added to PBMC. V was pared by 4 bases and J by 3 bases, with 13 bases between. CDR1 and CDR2 (germline): MNHEY, SVGAGI. CDR3 size: 14 residues. The cDNA 3' end received a ligated oligonucleotide with a UMI. An equimolar mix of RC1.1 and RC1.2 primed the beta chain across TRBC1 and TRBC2. TCRdb re-analysed the UMI-ligation and nested PCR reads in MiXCR, keeping a single row per CDR3 protein. The sample has about 50,000 distinct CDR3 sequences; 11% are singletons. The chain carries TRBV6-5 and TRBJ2-7; either TRBD1 or TRBD2 may supply D (6 bases each). The sequence derives from a human donor. Sequenced: PBMCs spiked with cells of the T cell clone KT2. The CDR3: CASSSWGARYEQYF. In DNA form, the CDR3 reads TGTGCCAGCAGTTCGTGGGGGGCCCGCTACGAGCAGTACTTC.